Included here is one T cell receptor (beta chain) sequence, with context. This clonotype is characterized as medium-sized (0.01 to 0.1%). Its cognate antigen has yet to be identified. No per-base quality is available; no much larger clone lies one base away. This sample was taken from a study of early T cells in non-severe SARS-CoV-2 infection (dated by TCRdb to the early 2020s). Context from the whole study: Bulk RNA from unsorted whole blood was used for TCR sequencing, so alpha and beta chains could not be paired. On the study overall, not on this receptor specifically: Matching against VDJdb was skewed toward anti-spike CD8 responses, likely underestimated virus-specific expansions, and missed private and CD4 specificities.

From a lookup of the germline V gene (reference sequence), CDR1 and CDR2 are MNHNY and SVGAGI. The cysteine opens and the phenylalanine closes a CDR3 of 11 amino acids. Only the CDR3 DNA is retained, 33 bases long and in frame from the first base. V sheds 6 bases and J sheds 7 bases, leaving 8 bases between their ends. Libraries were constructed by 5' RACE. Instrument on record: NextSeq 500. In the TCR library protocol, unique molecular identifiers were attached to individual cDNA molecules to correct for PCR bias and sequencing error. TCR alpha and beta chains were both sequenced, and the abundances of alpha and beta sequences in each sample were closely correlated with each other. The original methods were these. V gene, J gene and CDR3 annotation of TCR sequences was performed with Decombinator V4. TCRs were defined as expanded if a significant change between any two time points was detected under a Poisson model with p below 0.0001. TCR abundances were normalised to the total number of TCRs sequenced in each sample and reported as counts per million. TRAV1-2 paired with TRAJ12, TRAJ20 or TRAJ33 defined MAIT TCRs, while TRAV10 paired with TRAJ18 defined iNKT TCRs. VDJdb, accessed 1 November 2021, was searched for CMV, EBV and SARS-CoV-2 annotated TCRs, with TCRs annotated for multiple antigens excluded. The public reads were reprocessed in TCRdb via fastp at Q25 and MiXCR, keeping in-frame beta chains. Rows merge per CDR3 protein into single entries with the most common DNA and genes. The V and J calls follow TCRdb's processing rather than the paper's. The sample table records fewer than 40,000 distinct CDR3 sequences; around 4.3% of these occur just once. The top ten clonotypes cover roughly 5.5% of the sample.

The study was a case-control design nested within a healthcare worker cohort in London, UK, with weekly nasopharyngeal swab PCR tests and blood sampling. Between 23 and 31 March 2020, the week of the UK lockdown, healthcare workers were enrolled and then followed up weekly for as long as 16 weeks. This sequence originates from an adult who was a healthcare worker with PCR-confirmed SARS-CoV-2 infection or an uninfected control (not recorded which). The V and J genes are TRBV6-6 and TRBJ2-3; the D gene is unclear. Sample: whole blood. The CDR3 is CASSRGYTQYF. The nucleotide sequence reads TGTGCCAGCAGCCGTGGTTATACGCAGTATTTT.